This T cell receptor beta chain originates from a study of early T cells in non-severe SARS-CoV-2 infection. The overall study: Alpha and beta chains were unpaired, from unsorted whole-blood bulk RNA.

Unique molecular identifiers tagged individual cDNA molecules. TCRdb re-analysed the 5' RACE reads in MiXCR, keeping a single row per CDR3 protein. The sample includes more than 25,000 distinct CDR3 sequences, approximately 5% seen only once; the top ten take roughly 13%. This clonotype was observed at least ten times. Deletions cut 2 bases from V and 5 bases from J, with 13 bases between. The CDR3 is 14 amino acids. CDR1 and CDR2 from the germline V gene are KGHSH and LQKENI. The rearrangement uses TRBV18 and TRBJ2-7; D assignment may be TRBD1 or TRBD2 (6 bases each). The sample comprised whole blood. The TCR was taken from an adult who was a healthcare worker with PCR-confirmed SARS-CoV-2 infection or an uninfected control (not recorded which). Here the CDR3 DNA reads TGTGCCAGCTCACCAACCGGGGGCGTCAACGAGCAGTACTTC. Protein sequence: CASSPTGGVNEQYF. The full variable domain, completed using reference TRBV18 and TRBJ2-7, is NAGVMQNPRHLVRRRGQEARLRCSPMKGHSHVYWYRQLPEEGLKFMVYLQKENIIDESGMPKERFSAEFPKEGPSILRIQQVVRGDSAAYFCASSPTGGVNEQYFGPGTRLTVT.